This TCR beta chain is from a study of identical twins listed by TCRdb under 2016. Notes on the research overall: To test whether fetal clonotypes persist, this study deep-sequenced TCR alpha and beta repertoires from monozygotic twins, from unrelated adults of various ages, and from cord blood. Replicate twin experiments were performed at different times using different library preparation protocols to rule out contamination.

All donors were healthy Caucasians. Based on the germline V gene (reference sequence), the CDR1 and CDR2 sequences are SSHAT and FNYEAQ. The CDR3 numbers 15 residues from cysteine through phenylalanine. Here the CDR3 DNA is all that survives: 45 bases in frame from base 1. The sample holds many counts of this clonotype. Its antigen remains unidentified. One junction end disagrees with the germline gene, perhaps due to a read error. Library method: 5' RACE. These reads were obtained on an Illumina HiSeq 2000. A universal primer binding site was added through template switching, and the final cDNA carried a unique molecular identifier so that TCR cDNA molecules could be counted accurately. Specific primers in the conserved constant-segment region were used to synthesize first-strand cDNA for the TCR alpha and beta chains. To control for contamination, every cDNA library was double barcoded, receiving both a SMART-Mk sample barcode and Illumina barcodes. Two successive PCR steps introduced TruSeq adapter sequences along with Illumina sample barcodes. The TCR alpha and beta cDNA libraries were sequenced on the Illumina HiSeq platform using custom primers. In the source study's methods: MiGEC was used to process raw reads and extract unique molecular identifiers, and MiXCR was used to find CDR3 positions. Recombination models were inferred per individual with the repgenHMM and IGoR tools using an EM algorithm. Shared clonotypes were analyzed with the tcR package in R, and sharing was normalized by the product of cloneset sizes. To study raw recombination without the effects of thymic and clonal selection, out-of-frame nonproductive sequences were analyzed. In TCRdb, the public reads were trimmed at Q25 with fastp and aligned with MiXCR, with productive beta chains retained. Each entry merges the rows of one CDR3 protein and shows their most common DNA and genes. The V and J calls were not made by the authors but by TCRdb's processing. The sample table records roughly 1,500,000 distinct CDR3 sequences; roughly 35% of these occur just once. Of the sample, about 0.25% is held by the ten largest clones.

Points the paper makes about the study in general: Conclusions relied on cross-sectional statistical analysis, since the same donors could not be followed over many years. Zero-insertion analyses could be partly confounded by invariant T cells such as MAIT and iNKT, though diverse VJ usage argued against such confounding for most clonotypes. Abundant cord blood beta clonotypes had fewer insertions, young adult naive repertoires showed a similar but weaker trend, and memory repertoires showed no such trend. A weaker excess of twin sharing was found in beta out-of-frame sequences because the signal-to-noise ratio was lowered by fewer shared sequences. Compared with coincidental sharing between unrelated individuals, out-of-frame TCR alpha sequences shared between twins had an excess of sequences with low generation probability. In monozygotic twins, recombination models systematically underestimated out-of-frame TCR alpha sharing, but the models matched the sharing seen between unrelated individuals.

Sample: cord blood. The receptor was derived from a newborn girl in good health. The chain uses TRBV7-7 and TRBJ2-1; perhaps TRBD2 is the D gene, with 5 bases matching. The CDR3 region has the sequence CASSFTLALDNEQFF. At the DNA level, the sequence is TGTGCTAGCAGCTTCACGCTAGCCCTAGACAATGAGCAGTTCTTC.